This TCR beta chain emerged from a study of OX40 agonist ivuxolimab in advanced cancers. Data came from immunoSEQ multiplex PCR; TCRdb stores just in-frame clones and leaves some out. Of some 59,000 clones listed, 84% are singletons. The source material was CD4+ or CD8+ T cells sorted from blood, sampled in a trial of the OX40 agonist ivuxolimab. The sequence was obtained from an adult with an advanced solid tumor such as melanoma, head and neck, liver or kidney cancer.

CDR3 DNA sequence: TGTGCCAGCAGGGCAATGGGCAGGGGGAAGGGCACTGAAGCTTTCTTT. The encoded protein is CASRAMGRGKGTEAFF. V is TRBV27 and J is TRBJ1-1, with 7 bases aligning to TRBD1. Germline V gene data show CDR1 as MNHEY and CDR2 as SMNVEV (reference sequence). Trimming cost V 6 bases and J 4 bases; bases outside gene matches: 14. This CDR3 has 16 amino acids.